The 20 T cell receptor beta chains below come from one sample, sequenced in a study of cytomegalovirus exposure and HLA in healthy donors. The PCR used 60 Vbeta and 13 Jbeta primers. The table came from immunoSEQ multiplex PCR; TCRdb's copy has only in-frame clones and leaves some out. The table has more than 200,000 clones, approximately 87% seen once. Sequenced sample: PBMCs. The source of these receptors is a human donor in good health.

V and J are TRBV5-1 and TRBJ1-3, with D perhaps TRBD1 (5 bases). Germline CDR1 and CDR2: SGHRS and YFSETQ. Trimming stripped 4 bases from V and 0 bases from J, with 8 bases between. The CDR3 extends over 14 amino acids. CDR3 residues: CASSRGSSGNTIYF. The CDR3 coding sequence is TGCGCCAGCAGCCGGGGGAGCTCTGGAAACACCATATATTTT.

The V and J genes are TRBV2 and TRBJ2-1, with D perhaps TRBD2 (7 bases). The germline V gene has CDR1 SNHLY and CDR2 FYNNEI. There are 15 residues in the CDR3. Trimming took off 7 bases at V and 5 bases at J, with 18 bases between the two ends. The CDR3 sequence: CASIRGRAFHNEQFF. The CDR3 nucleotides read TGTGCCAGCATTAGGGGGAGGGCCTTTCACAATGAGCAGTTCTTC.

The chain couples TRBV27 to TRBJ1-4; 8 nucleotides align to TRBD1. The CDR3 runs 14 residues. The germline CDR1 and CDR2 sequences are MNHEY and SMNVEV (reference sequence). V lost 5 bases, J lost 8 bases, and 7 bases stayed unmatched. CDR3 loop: CASSSDRGREKLFF. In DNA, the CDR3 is TGTGCCAGCAGTAGCGACAGGGGCAGGGAAAAACTGTTTTTT. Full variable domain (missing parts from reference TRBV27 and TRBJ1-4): EAQVTQNPRYLITVTGKKLTVTCSQNMNHEYMSWYRQDPGLGLRQIYYSMNVEVTDKGDVPEGYKVSRKEKRNFPLILESPSPNQTSLYFCASSSDRGREKLFFGSGTQLSVL.

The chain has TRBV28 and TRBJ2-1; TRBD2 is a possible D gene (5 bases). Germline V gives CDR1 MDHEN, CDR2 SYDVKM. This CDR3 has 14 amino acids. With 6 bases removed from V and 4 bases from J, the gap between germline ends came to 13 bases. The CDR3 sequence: CASRLPGGYNEQFF. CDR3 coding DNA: TGTGCCAGCAGGCTCCCCGGCGGGTACAATGAGCAGTTCTTC.

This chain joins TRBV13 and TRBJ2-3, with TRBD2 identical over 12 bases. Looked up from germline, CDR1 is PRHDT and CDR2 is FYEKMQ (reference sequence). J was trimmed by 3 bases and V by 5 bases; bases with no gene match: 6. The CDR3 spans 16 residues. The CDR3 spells CASSPILAGGTDTQYF. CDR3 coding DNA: TGTGCCAGCAGCCCCATACTAGCGGGAGGTACAGATACGCAGTATTTT.

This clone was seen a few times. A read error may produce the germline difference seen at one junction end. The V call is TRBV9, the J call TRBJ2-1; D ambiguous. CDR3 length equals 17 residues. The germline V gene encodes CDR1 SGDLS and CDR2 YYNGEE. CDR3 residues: CASSVDSLRPSDNEQFF. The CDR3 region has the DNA TGTGCCAGCAGCGTAGATAGTCTCCGTCCCTCCGACAATGAGCAGTTCTTC. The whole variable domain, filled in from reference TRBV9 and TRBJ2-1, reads DSGVTQTPKHLITATGQRVTLRCSPRSGDLSVYWYQQSLDQGLQFLIQYYNGEERAKGNILERFSAQQFPDLHSELNLSSLELGDSALYFCASSVDSLRPSDNEQFFGPGTRLTVL.

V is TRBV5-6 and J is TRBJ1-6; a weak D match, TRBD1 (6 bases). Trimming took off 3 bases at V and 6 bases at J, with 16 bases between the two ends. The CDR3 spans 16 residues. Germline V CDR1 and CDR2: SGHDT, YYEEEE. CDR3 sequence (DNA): TGTGCCAGCAGCTCCAGGGGAATTTGGGGTAATTCACCCCTCCACTTT. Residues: CASSSRGIWGNSPLHF.

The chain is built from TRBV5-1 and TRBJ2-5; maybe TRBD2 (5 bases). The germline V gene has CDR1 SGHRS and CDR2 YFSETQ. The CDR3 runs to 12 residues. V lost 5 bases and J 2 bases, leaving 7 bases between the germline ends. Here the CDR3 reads CASRSGQETQYF. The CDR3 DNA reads TGCGCCAGCAGGAGCGGTCAAGAGACCCAGTACTTC.

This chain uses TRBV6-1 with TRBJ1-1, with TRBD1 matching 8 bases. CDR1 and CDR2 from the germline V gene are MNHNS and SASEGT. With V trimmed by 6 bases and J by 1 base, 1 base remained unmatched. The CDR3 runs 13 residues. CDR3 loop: CASSGQGNTEAFF. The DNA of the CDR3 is TGTGCCAGCAGCGGACAGGGGAACACTGAAGCTTTCTTT.

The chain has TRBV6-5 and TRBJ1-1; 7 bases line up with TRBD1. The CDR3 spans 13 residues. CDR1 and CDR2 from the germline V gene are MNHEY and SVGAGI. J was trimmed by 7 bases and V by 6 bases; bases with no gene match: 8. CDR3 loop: CASSKETGFEAFF. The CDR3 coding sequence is TGTGCCAGCAGCAAAGAGACAGGGTTTGAAGCTTTCTTT.

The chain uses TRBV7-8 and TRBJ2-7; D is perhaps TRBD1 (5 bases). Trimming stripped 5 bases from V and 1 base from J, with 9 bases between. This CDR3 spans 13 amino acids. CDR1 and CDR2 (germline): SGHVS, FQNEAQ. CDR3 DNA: TGTGCCAGCAGCGCCCACAGGTCCTACGAGCAGTACTTC. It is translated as CASSAHRSYEQYF.

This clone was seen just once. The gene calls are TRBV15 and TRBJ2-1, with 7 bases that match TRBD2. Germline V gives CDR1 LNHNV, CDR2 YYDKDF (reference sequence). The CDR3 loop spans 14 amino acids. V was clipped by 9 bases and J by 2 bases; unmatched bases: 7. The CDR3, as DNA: TGTGCCACGGGTGATAGCGGGCCCTACAATGAGCAGTTCTTC. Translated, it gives CATGDSGPYNEQFF.

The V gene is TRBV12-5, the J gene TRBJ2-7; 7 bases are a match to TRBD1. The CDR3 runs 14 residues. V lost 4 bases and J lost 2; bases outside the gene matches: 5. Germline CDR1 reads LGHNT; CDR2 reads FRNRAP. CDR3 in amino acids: CASGWGQLTYEQYF. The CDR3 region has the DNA TGTGCTAGTGGTTGGGGACAGCTAACCTACGAGCAGTACTTC.

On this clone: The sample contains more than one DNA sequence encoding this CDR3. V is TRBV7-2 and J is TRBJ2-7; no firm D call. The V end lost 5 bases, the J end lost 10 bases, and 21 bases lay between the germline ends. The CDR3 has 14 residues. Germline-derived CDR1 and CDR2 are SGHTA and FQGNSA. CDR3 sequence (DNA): TGTGCCAGCAGCCCTCTACTTAGCATAGGCCTCCAGTACTTC. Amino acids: CASSPLLSIGLQYF.

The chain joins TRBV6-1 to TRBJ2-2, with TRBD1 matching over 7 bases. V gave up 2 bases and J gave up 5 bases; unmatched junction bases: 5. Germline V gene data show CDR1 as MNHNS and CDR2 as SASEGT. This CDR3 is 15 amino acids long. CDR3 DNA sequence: TGTGCCAGCAGTGAATTAGGGACAGAGACCGGGGAGCTGTTTTTT. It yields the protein CASSELGTETGELFF.

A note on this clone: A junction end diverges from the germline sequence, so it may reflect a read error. The CDR3 reads CSSSFPGQGGELFF. As DNA, the CDR3 is TGTTCCAGCAGCTTTCCGGGACAGGGAGGGGAGCTGTTTTTT. The chain employs TRBV7-9 and TRBJ2-2, with 9 positions matching TRBD1. CDR3 length: 14 amino acids. Germline-derived CDR1 and CDR2 are SEHNR and FQNEAQ (reference sequence).

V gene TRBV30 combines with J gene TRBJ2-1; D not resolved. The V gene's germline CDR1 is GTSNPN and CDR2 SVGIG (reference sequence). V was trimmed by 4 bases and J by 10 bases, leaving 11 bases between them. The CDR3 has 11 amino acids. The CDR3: CAWNLLGEQFF. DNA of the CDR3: TGTGCCTGGAATCTGCTCGGGGAGCAGTTCTTC.

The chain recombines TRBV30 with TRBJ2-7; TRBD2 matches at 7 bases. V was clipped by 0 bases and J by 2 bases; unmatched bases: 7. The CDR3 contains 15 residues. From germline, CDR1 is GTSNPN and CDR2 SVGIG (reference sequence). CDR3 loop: CAWSVSSGQTYEQYF. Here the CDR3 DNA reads TGTGCCTGGAGTGTCTCTAGCGGTCAAACCTACGAGCAGTACTTC.

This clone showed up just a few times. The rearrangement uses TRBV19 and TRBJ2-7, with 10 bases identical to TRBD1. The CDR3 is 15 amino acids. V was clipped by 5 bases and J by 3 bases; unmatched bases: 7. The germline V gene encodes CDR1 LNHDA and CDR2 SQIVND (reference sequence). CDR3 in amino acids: CASSFSGQGVYEQYF. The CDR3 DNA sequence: TGTGCCAGTAGTTTCAGTGGACAGGGGGTCTACGAGCAGTACTTC.

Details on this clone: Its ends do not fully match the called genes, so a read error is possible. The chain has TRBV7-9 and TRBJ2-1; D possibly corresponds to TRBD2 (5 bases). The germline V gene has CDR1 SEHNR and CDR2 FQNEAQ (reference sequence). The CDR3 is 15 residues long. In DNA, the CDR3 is TGTTCCAGCAGCTTAGCCGGGATCCCATACAATGAGCAGTTCTTC. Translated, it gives CSSSLAGIPYNEQFF.